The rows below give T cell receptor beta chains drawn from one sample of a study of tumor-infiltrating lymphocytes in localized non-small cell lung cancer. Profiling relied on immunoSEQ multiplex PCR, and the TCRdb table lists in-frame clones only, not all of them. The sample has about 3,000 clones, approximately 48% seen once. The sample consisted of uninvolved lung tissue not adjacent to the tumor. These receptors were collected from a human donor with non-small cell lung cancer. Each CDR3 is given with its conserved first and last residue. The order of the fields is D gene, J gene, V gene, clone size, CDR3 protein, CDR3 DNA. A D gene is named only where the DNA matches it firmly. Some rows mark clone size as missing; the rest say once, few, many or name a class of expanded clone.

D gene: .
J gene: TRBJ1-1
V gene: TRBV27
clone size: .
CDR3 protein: CASSSSTGLNTEAFF
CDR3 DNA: TGTGCCAGCAGTTCTTCTACAGGGCTAAACACTGAAGCTTTCTTT

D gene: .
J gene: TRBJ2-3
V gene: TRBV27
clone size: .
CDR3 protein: CASSPPPRHTDTQYF
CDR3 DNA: TGTGCCAGCAGTCCCCCCCCGCGGCACACAGATACGCAGTATTTT

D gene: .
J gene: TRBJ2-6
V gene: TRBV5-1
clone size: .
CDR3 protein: CASSARAPSGANVLTF
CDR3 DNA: TGCGCCAGCAGCGCGCGGGCCCCCTCTGGGGCCAACGTCCTGACTTTC

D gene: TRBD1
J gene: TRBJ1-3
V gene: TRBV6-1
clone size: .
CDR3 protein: CASSEMGTGRDTIYF
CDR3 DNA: TGTGCCAGCAGTGAAATGGGGACAGGGAGGGACACCATATATTTT

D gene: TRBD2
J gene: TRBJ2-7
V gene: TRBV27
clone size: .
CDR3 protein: CASSLFGGGSYEQYF
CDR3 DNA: TGTGCCAGCAGTTTATTTGGCGGGGGTTCCTACGAGCAGTACTTC

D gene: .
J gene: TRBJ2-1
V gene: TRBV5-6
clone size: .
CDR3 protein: CASSLRVAGVNEQFF
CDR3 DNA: TGTGCCAGCAGCTTGAGGGTGGCAGGGGTTAATGAGCAGTTCTTC

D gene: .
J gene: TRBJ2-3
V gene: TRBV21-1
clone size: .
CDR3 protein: CASRLSSAYTDTQYF
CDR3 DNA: TGTGCCAGCAGGCTGAGTAGCGCCTACACAGATACGCAGTATTTT

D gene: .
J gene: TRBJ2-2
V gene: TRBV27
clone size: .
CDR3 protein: CASRRREDTGELFF
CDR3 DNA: TGTGCCAGCCGTCGGAGGGAGGACACCGGGGAGCTGTTTTTT

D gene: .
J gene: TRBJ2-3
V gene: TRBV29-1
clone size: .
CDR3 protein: CSVPVSGSPTDTQYF
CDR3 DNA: TGCAGCGTTCCCGTTAGCGGAAGCCCCACAGATACGCAGTATTTT

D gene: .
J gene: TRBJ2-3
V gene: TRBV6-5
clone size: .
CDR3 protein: CASSLYGTQYF
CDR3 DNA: TGTGCCAGCAGCCTCTATGGTACGCAGTATTTT

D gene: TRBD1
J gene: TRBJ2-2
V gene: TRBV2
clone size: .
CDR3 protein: CASSETGAGELFF
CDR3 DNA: TGTGCCAGCAGTGAGACAGGGGCCGGGGAGCTGTTTTTT

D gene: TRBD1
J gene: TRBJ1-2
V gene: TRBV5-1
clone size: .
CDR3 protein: CASNSGTGDYGYTF
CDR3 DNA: TGCGCCAGCAATTCCGGGACAGGGGACTATGGCTACACCTTC

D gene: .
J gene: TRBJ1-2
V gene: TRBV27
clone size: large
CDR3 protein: CASSSSSRRTAQDDGYTF
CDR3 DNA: TGTGCCAGCAGTTCCTCGAGCAGGAGGACGGCTCAGGACGATGGCTACACCTTC

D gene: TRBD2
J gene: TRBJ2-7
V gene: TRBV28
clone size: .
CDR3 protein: CASIPAGLAGGSEQYF
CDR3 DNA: TGTGCCAGCATACCAGCGGGGCTAGCGGGAGGAAGTGAGCAGTACTTC

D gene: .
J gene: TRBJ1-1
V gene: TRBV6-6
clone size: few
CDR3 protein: CASSLTPAGTEAFF
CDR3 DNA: TGTGCCAGCAGTCTGACCCCGGCGGGGACTGAAGCTTTCTTT

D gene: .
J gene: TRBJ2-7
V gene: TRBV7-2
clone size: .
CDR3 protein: CASSLGGVYEQYF
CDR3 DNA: TGTGCCAGCAGCTTAGGAGGGGTGTACGAGCAGTACTTC

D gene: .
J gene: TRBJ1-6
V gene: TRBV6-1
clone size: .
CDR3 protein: CASSAGPYNSPLHF
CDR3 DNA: TGTGCCAGCAGTGCAGGTCCCTATAATTCACCCCTCCACTTT

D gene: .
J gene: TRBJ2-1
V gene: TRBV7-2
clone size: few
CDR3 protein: CASSRGANEQFF
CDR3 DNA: TGTGCCAGCAGCCGGGGGGCTAATGAGCAGTTCTTC

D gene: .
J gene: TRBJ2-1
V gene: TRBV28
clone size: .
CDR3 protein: CASRDNEQFF
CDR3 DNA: TGTGCCAGCAGAGACAATGAGCAGTTCTTC

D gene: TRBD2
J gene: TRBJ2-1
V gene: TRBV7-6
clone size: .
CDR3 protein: CASSSAGTSGATSYNEQFF
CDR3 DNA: TGTGCCAGCAGCTCGGCCGGGACTAGCGGGGCCACCTCCTACAATGAGCAGTTCTTC

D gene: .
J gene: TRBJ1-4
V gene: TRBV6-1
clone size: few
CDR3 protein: CASSELWVTNEKLFF
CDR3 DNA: TGTGCCAGCAGTGAATTATGGGTGACTAATGAAAAACTGTTTTTT

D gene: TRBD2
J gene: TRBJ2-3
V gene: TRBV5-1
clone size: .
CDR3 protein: CASSLAVASGRRDTQYF
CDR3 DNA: TGCGCCAGCAGCTTGGCCGTGGCTAGCGGGAGACGAGATACGCAGTATTTT

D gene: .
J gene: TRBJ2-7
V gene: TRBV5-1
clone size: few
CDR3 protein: CASSQQAHISYEQYF
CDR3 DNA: TGCGCCAGCAGCCAACAGGCTCACATCTCCTACGAGCAGTACTTC

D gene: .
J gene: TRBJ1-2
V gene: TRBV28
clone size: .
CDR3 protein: CASSGISAGVGYGYTF
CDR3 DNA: TGTGCCAGCAGCGGGATCTCGGCAGGGGTGGGCTATGGCTACACCTTC

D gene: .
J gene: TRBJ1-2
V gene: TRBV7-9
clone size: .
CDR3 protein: CASSLADNYGYTF
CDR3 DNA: TGTGCCAGCAGCTTAGCTGATAACTATGGCTACACCTTC

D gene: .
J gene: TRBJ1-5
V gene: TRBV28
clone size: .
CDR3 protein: CASSLAGVANQPQHF
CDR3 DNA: TGTGCCAGCAGTTTAGCGGGGGTGGCCAATCAGCCCCAGCATTTT

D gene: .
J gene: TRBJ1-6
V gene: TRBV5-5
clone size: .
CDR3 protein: CASSSHGQSYNSPLHF
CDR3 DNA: TGTGCCAGCAGCTCCCACGGTCAGTCTTATAATTCACCCCTCCACTTT

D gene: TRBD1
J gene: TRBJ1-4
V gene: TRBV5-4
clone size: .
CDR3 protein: CASSKTGQPEEKLFF
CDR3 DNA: TGTGCCAGCAGCAAGACAGGGCAACCCGAGGAAAAACTGTTTTTT

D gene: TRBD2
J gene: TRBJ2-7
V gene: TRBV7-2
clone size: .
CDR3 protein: CASSVGLAGGNRYEQYF
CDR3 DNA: TGTGCCAGCAGCGTAGGACTAGCGGGAGGAAACCGCTACGAGCAGTACTTC

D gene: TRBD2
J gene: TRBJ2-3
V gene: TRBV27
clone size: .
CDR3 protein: CASSLRGLAQSTDTQYF
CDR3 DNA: TGTGCCAGCAGTCTCCGGGGACTAGCGCAGAGCACAGATACGCAGTATTTT

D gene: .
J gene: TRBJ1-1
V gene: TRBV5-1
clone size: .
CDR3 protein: CASSLGPRGTEAFF
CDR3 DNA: TGCGCCAGCAGCTTGGGTCCGCGGGGCACTGAAGCTTTCTTT

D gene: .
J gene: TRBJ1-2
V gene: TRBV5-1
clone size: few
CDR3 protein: CASSLDRSNYGYTF
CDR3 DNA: TGCGCCAGCAGCTTGGACAGGTCCAACTATGGCTACACCTTC

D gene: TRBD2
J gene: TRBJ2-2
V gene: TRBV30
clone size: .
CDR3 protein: CAWGSSGVAGELFF
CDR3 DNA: TGTGCCTGGGGTTCTAGCGGGGTGGCCGGGGAGCTGTTTTTT

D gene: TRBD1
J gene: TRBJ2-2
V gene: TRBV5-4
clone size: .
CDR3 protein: CASSLGTGGETGELFF
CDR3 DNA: TGTGCCAGCAGCTTGGGGACAGGGGGGGAAACCGGGGAGCTGTTTTTT

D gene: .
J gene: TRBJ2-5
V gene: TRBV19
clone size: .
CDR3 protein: CASSITLDETQYF
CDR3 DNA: TGTGCCAGTAGTATCACCCTGGACGAGACCCAGTACTTC

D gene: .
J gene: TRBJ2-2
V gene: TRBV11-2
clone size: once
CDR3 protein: CASSPATPNTGELFF
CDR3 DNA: TGTGCCAGCAGCCCCGCTACCCCGAACACCGGGGAGCTGTTTTTT

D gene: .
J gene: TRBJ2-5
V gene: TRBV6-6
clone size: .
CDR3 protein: CASSYDPGRETQYF
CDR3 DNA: TGTGCCAGCAGTTACGACCCAGGGAGAGAGACCCAGTACTTC

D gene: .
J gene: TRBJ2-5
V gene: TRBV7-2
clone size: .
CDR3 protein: CASSLTSLETQYF
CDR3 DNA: TGTGCCAGCAGCTTAACCAGCCTGGAGACCCAGTACTTC

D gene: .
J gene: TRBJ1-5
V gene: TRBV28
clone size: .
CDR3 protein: CASSAAGGANQPQHF
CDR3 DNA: TGTGCCAGCAGTGCCGCCGGGGGCGCGAATCAGCCCCAGCATTTT

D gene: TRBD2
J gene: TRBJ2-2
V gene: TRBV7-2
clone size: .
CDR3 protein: CASSSRGEGLGELFF
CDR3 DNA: TGTGCCAGCAGCTCTCGGGGGGAGGGCCTTGGGGAGCTGTTTTTT